The 12 T cell receptor beta chains given below trace back to one sample, sequenced in a study of T cell clonality in common variable immunodeficiency. Study-wide results and limits: Reportedly, TCR beta sequences from common variable immunodeficiency showed fewer deletions and N-nucleotide insertions.

Sequencing used immunoSEQ multiplex PCR; TCRdb keeps in-frame clones, though not all of them. The repertoire shows about 26,000 clones, none seen only once; the top ten take roughly 22%. For these receptors, no antigen is known. Source material: peripheral blood mononuclear cells. The receptors here all came from a human donor with common variable immunodeficiency.

Comment on this clone: With the read ending 3 residues before the CDR3 end, the germline J gene is used to fill in that end. This chain connects TRBV20-1 to TRBJ1-2; no reliable D call. Looked up from germline, CDR1 is DFQATT and CDR2 is SNEGSKA (reference sequence). Between the trimmed V and J ends, which lost 1 base and 0 bases, there was a span of 12 bases. The CDR3 consists of 15 residues. The CDR3 DNA, read in part, is TGCAGTGCTAGAGCCTCCGGCGGAGCTAACTATGGC. Amino acids: CSARASGGANYG. The entire CDR3 sequence reads CSARASGGANYGYTF.

This clone was seen more than once but under ten times. The CDR3 is cut off 3 residues early in the read; its end comes from the germline J gene. This chain joins TRBV11-1 and TRBJ2-7, with D possibly matching TRBD2 (5 bases). Trimming took 4 bases from V and 4 from J, leaving 14 bases between them. Germline CDR1 and CDR2: SGHAT and FQDESV (reference sequence). The CDR3 has 14 residues. The CDR3 DNA, read in part, is TGTGCCAGCAGCTCGGCGGACTCTATATACGAG. Its translation is CASSSADSIYE. The full CDR3 reads CASSSADSIYEQYF. The whole variable domain, remainder taken from reference TRBV11-1 and TRBJ2-7, is EAEVAQSPRYKITEKSQAVAFWCDPISGHATLYWYRQILGQGPELLVQFQDESVVDDSQLPKDRFSAERLKGVDSTLKIQPAELGDSAMYLCASSSADSIYEQYFGPGTRLTVT.

This clone was counted ten times or more. The chain's CDR3 is CASSQPRTSGTDTQYF. The sequenced part of the CDR3 DNA is TGTGCCAGCAGTCAACCCCGGACTAGCGGGACAGATACG. J is TRBJ2-3 and V is TRBV28; 11 bases align to TRBD2. The DNA ends 3 residues before the CDR3 does, and the rest of the CDR3 is filled in from the germline J gene. V trimming: 5 bases; J trimming: 3 bases; junction bases outside the gene matches: 7. This CDR3 contains 16 residues. CDR1 and CDR2 (germline): MDHEN, SYDVKM.

This clone has a handful of counts. The read comes to an end 3 residues before the CDR3 does, leaving the germline J gene to fill in the end. This chain links TRBV7-9 with TRBJ2-3, with no clear D. The CDR3 has 12 amino acids. V was pared by 8 bases and J by 3 bases, with 9 bases between. CDR1 SEHNR and CDR2 FQNEAQ come from the germline V gene (reference sequence). The CDR3 reads CASGDKTDTQYF. CDR3 DNA (partial): TGTGCCAGCGGCGACAAAACAGATACG.

This clone showed up many times. The read halts 3 residues ahead of the CDR3 end, with the missing end drawn from the germline J gene. The chain recombines TRBV7-3 with TRBJ2-3, with 9 bases matching TRBD2. With 3 bases clipped from V and 0 bases from J, the junction kept 4 bases outside the gene matches. Looked up from germline, CDR1 is SGHTA and CDR2 is FQGTGA. This CDR3 has 16 residues. Partial CDR3 DNA: TGTGCCAGCAGCTTTGGACTAGCGCAAAGCACAGATACG. As protein: CASSFGLAQSTDT. In full, the CDR3 reads CASSFGLAQSTDTQYF.

This clone was seen repeatedly, ten times or more. The CDR3 spells CASSLDLAGASNEQFF. CDR3 bases read: TGTGCCAGCAGCTTAGATCTAGCGGGAGCATCTAATGAG. The chain uses TRBV7-6 and TRBJ2-1, with 10 bases that match TRBD2. The read ends 3 residues shy of where the CDR3 ends; the end is completed using the germline J gene. Germline values: CDR1 SGHVS, CDR2 FNYEAQ. Unmatched junction bases numbered 7, after V lost 1 base and J lost 7 bases. CDR3 length: 16 residues.

This clone was counted ten times or more. CDR3 DNA, as far as it was read: TGTGCCAGCAGCTTAGCTCAGACACCGACTTCACCC. Translating it yields CASSLAQTPTSP. The entire CDR3 protein reads CASSLAQTPTSPLHF. V usage is TRBV7-2 and J usage is TRBJ1-6; the D is unclear. Sequencing ends 3 residues short of the CDR3 end; the germline J gene provides the rest. The CDR3 runs 15 residues. Trimming pared 0 bases from V and 9 bases from J, leaving 12 bases between. The germline V gene has CDR1 SGHTA and CDR2 FQGNSA.

This clone was seen at least ten times. The CDR3 end falls 3 residues outside the read, so it is completed with the germline J gene. The chain uses TRBV7-2 and TRBJ2-7; no firm D call. Trimming shortened V by 2 bases and J by 6 bases, and 5 bases separated the two germline ends. The CDR3 spans 11 residues. Germline CDR1 SGHTA, CDR2 FQGNSA. The CDR3 DNA, read in part, is TGTGCCAGCAGCTTACCAGGCGAG. Translating gives CASSLPGE. The complete CDR3 reads CASSLPGEQYF. Full variable domain (outside the CDR3, taken from reference TRBV7-2 and TRBJ2-7): GAGVSQSPSNKVTEKGKDVELRCDPISGHTALYWYRQSLGQGLEFLIYFQGNSAPDKSGLPSDRFSAERTGGSVSTLTIQRTQQEDSAVYLCASSLPGEQYFGPGTRLTVT.

In this sample, this clone turned up a few times. The read gets to within 3 residues of the CDR3 end, and the germline J gene fills in the rest. The rearrangement links TRBV2 to TRBJ1-6; D is uncertain. V lost 0 bases and J 9 bases, leaving 18 bases between the germline ends. Germline CDR1 reads SNHLY; CDR2 reads FYNNEI. The CDR3 sequence is 17 residues long. CDR3 residues: CASSEAFPGLAGSPLHF. The CDR3 DNA, read in part, is TGTGCCAGCAGTGAAGCTTTCCCGGGTCTCGCGGGTTCACCC.

This clone was detected many times. Here the CDR3 reads CSAEDREVYEQYF. The covered CDR3 bases are TGCAGTGCTGAAGACAGGGAAGTCTACGAG. The V call is TRBV20-1, the J call TRBJ2-7, with 7 nucleotides matching TRBD1. The read ends 3 residues early relative to the CDR3; the germline J gene fills the gap. V shed 5 bases, J shed 3 bases, and the junction held 7 bases outside the gene matches. The CDR3 contains 13 residues. Germline V gives CDR1 DFQATT, CDR2 SNEGSKA (reference sequence).

In its sample, this clone was seen a few times. The read ends 3 residues early relative to the CDR3; the germline J gene fills the gap. The chain combines TRBV20-1 with TRBJ1-5; D ambiguous. V was shortened by 0 bases and J by 2 bases, with 14 bases between the two germline ends. The CDR3 has 16 residues. Germline loops: CDR1 DFQATT, CDR2 SNEGSKA (reference sequence). The CDR3 region is CSARDHTGKGNQPQHF. CDR3 bases read: TGCAGTGCTAGAGATCATACGGGGAAAGGCAATCAGCCC.

Regarding this clone: The CDR3 is cut off 3 residues early in the read; its end comes from the germline J gene. The genes are TRBV20-1 and TRBJ2-1, with D tentatively TRBD2 (6 bases). In germline, CDR1 is DFQATT, CDR2 SNEGSKA (reference sequence). Trimming took 5 bases from V and 7 from J, leaving 21 bases between them. The length of the CDR3 is 15 residues. The CDR3 loop reads CSAQTRGKAGNEQFF. The CDR3 DNA, read in part, is TGCAGTGCTCAGACTCGCGGGAAGGCGGGGAATGAG.